This TCR beta chain stems from a study of blood T cell repertoires in COVID-19. About the study: The analysed material was cDNA or gDNA that came from T cells, B-cell-depleted T cells, or PBMCs.

From germline, CDR1 is MGHDK and CDR2 SYGVNS. Trimming pared 2 bases from V and 4 bases from J, leaving 11 bases between. This CDR3 comprises 15 residues. In the original analysis: For nucleated cells, counts were estimated from reference gene primer amplification. Assay: immunoSEQ multiplex PCR; the TCRdb copy retains only in-frame clones and omits some. That table furnishes V, J and clone size, whereas the DNA furnished D and trimming. Of some 260,000 clones in the sample, approximately 91% were seen once. This clone has only a few counts. This receptor was identified in a woman aged 40 to 50 who had recovered from COVID-19. The chain combines TRBV25-1 with TRBJ1-4, with D uncertain. The sequencing input was peripheral blood. CDR3 bases: TGTGCCAGCAGTGAAATTTCCGGGGATAATGAAAAACTGTTTTTT. Amino acid sequence: CASSEISGDNEKLFF.